Detailed here is one TCR beta chain. These data come from a study of PD-L1 blockade in urothelial cancer. The wider study: In the mid-2010s therapy began: atezolizumab 1,200 mg intravenously every 3 weeks.

The CDR3 has 16 amino acids. Germline CDR1 reads SGHNT; CDR2 reads YENEEA. Trimming removed 5 bases from V and 5 bases from J; junction bases left unmatched: 10. Only in-frame clones appear in the TCRdb table, and some are missing; sequencing was by immunoSEQ multiplex PCR. The table records under 70,000 clones, 80% to 90% of them present only once. Specified time point: pretreatment peripheral blood. Disease in patients was locally advanced or metastatic urothelial carcinoma. This TCR derives from a man between 65 and 79 years old with urothelial cancer. The source was PBMCs, collected around atezolizumab (anti-PD-L1) treatment. The chain combines TRBV11-3 with TRBJ2-1, with TRBD2 identical over 9 bases. In DNA form, the CDR3 reads TGTGCCAGCAGCCCGAGGGGGCTAGCGGGACACAATGAGCAGTTCTTC. Translating gives CASSPRGLAGHNEQFF.